This note documents a single T cell receptor (beta chain) sequence. Its antigen is not identified. Here immunoSEQ multiplex PCR was the method, and the copy in TCRdb shows in-frame clones only, minus some. There are more than 55,000 clones in the sample; roughly 80% occur only once, and roughly 15% lies in the top ten. This sample stems from a study of radiotherapy plus CTLA-4 blockade in lung cancer. Study observations and caveats: Alongside interferon-beta, early blood T cell clone dynamics were reportedly the best predictor of response.

The germline V gene has CDR1 SGDLS and CDR2 YYNGEE. V shed 0 bases and J 4 bases; nucleotides not matched to a gene: 9. The CDR3 has 16 residues. The sample was peripheral blood, taken from a patient treated with radiotherapy plus ipilimumab. The rearrangement uses TRBV9 and TRBJ2-5, with TRBD2 matching over 7 bases. This sequence was found in a human donor with non-small cell lung cancer who had a complete response to radiotherapy plus ipilimumab. CDR3 sequence: CASSVAAGEPGETQYF. The CDR3 DNA sequence: TGTGCCAGCAGCGTAGCCGCGGGAGAGCCGGGAGAGACCCAGTACTTC.